The source of this T cell receptor (beta chain) is a study of blood T cells in healthy people across ages. Study results and caveats: Investigators treated diversity estimates from one million T cells as underestimates.

Each sample yielded at least 5.5 micrograms of PBMC total RNA. Then a second PCR, running roughly 7 to 11 cycles, was carried out with a sample-barcoded 5' primer and a J-beta primer mix. A 12-random-nucleotide template-switch adaptor tagged each cDNA molecule. MiXCR was run by TCRdb on the 5' RACE reads, yielding one entry per CDR3 protein. The sample contains roughly 930,000 distinct CDR3 sequences, about 48% of which appear only once. Note on this clonotype: The target antigen is unknown.

V lost 3 bases and J lost 7; bases outside the gene matches: 11. The germline V gene encodes CDR1 SGHTA and CDR2 FQGTGA. The CDR3 contains 15 residues. Sequenced: blood. The V and J genes are TRBV7-3 and TRBJ1-1, with 7 bases lining up with TRBD1. The origin of this receptor is a man aged 25 to 45 in good health. CDR3 amino acids: CASSFIDRVKGEAFF. CDR3 sequence (DNA): TGTGCCAGCAGCTTCATCGACAGGGTTAAAGGTGAAGCTTTCTTT.